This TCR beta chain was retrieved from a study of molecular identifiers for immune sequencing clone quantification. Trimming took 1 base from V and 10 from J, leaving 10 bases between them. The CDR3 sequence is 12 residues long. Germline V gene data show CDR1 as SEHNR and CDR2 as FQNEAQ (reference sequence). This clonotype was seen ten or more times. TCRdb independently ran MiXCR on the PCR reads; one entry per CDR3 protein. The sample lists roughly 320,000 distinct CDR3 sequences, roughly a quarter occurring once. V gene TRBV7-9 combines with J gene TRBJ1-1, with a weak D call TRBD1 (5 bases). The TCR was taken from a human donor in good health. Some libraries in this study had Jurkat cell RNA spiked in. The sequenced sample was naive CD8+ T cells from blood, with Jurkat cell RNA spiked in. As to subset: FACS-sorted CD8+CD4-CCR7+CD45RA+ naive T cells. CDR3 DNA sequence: TGTGCCAGCAGCTTAGGGCTGACAGCAGCTTTCTTT. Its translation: CASSLGLTAAFF.